A selection of T cell receptor beta chains follows, all from one sample in a study of T cell responses to AZD1222 COVID-19 vaccine. Data came from immunoSEQ multiplex PCR; TCRdb stores just in-frame clones and leaves some out. The data show fewer than 200,000 clones, with about 83% seen just once and roughly 1.1% held by the top ten. Sequenced here: peripheral blood, sampled 28 days after the second AZD1222 dose. These receptors were taken from an adult who received the AZD1222 COVID-19 vaccine. CDR3s include the opening cysteine and the closing phenylalanine or tryptophan. Each record gives: clone size, D gene, J gene, V gene, CDR3 DNA, CDR3 protein. A D gene is named only where the DNA matches it firmly. Rows may omit the clone size; those that give it use once, few, many or a size class.

abundance: NA; d_gene: NA; j_gene: TRBJ1-5; v_gene: TRBV6-5; CDR3nt: TGTGCCAGCAGGACGGGACCTCCCAGCAATCAGCCCCAGCATTTT; CDR3aa: CASRTGPPSNQPQHF
abundance: few; d_gene: NA; j_gene: TRBJ2-3; v_gene: TRBV5-1; CDR3nt: TGCGCCAGCATGGAATACGGGGGTACGGTTACGCAGTATTTT; CDR3aa: CASMEYGGTVTQYF
abundance: once; d_gene: NA; j_gene: TRBJ1-2; v_gene: TRBV9; CDR3nt: TGTGCCAGCAGCGCAGGGTTCTATGGCTACACCTTC; CDR3aa: CASSAGFYGYTF
abundance: NA; d_gene: TRBD1; j_gene: TRBJ2-2; v_gene: TRBV7-8; CDR3nt: TGTGCCAGCAGAGGACAGGGGTCCCTTAACACCGGGGAGCTGTTTTTT; CDR3aa: CASRGQGSLNTGELFF
abundance: NA; d_gene: TRBD1; j_gene: TRBJ2-7; v_gene: TRBV5-3; CDR3nt: TGTGCCAGAAGCTTGGGAGCTACAGGGGATTCCTACGAGCAGTACTTC; CDR3aa: CARSLGATGDSYEQYF
abundance: NA; d_gene: NA; j_gene: TRBJ1-6; v_gene: TRBV2; CDR3nt: TGTGCCAGCCAGGGGCCCTCCTATAATTCACCCCTCCACTTT; CDR3aa: CASQGPSYNSPLHF
abundance: NA; d_gene: NA; j_gene: TRBJ1-1; v_gene: TRBV5-1; CDR3nt: TGCGCCAGCAGCTCGACAGACCTGAACACTGAAGCTTTCTTT; CDR3aa: CASSSTDLNTEAFF
abundance: NA; d_gene: NA; j_gene: TRBJ1-1; v_gene: TRBV6-2/TRBV6-3; CDR3nt: TGTGCCAGCAGTAGGCCAGGGGACACTGAAGCTTTCTTT; CDR3aa: CASSRPGDTEAFF
abundance: NA; d_gene: TRBD1; j_gene: TRBJ1-3; v_gene: TRBV5-1; CDR3nt: TGCGCCAGCAGCGCCGACAGGGGGCTTGGAAACACCATATATTTT; CDR3aa: CASSADRGLGNTIYF
abundance: NA; d_gene: NA; j_gene: TRBJ1-6; v_gene: TRBV11-2; CDR3nt: TGTGCCAGCAGCTCCAGTCTTTCACCCCTCCACTTT; CDR3aa: CASSSSLSPLHF
abundance: NA; d_gene: NA; j_gene: TRBJ1-5; v_gene: TRBV27; CDR3nt: TGTGCCAGCAGTTTAAGATGGTCCAGCAATCAGCCCCAGCATTTT; CDR3aa: CASSLRWSSNQPQHF
abundance: NA; d_gene: TRBD1; j_gene: TRBJ2-3; v_gene: TRBV5-8; CDR3nt: TGTGCCAGCAGCCAAGGGACAGGGGGGACAGATACGCAGTATTTT; CDR3aa: CASSQGTGGTDTQYF
abundance: NA; d_gene: NA; j_gene: TRBJ2-1; v_gene: TRBV6-4; CDR3nt: TGTGCCAGCAGTGAACAGGGCTCGGGCTATGGCTACAATGAGCAGTTCTTC; CDR3aa: CASSEQGSGYGYNEQFF
abundance: few; d_gene: NA; j_gene: TRBJ2-7; v_gene: TRBV5-4; CDR3nt: TGTGCCAGCAAGAGGCAGGGGAACTACGAGCAGTACTTC; CDR3aa: CASKRQGNYEQYF
abundance: few; d_gene: NA; j_gene: TRBJ2-1; v_gene: TRBV12-1; CDR3nt: TGTGCCAGCATACCAGACAGGCTAGCGGGATTTAGCTCCTACAATGAGCAGTTCTTC; CDR3aa: CASIPDRLAGFSSYNEQFF
abundance: once; d_gene: NA; j_gene: TRBJ2-1; v_gene: TRBV5-5; CDR3nt: TGTGCCAGCAGCTTAACGAGCTCCTACAATGAGCAGTTCTTC; CDR3aa: CASSLTSSYNEQFF
abundance: NA; d_gene: TRBD1; j_gene: TRBJ2-3; v_gene: TRBV5-1; CDR3nt: TGCGCCAGCAGCTTGAGGGGGCCTAGCACAGATACGCAGTATTTT; CDR3aa: CASSLRGPSTDTQYF
abundance: NA; d_gene: NA; j_gene: TRBJ2-1; v_gene: TRBV4-1; CDR3nt: TGCGCCAGCAGCCAAGAGGGCCCGAGGCTCTACAATGAGCAGTTCTTC; CDR3aa: CASSQEGPRLYNEQFF
abundance: NA; d_gene: NA; j_gene: TRBJ1-1; v_gene: TRBV4-3; CDR3nt: TGCGCCAGCAGCCAGAACCCAGGGGCCACTGAAGCTTTCTTT; CDR3aa: CASSQNPGATEAFF
abundance: NA; d_gene: TRBD2; j_gene: TRBJ2-7; v_gene: TRBV5-4; CDR3nt: TGTGCCAGCAGCCCGGGACTAGCGGGGGTTCTTACCTACGAGCAGTACTTC; CDR3aa: CASSPGLAGVLTYEQYF
abundance: few; d_gene: NA; j_gene: TRBJ1-1; v_gene: TRBV12-3/TRBV12-4; CDR3nt: TGTGCCAGCGGGGGAGGCATGAACACTGAAGCTTTCTTT; CDR3aa: CASGGGMNTEAFF
abundance: NA; d_gene: NA; j_gene: TRBJ2-1; v_gene: TRBV14; CDR3nt: TGTGCCAGCAGCCCGGGGTCGGGGGAGCAGTTCTTC; CDR3aa: CASSPGSGEQFF
abundance: NA; d_gene: TRBD2; j_gene: TRBJ2-7; v_gene: TRBV5-1; CDR3nt: TGCGCCAGCAGCTTTAGCGGGGTAACCTACGAGCAGTACTTC; CDR3aa: CASSFSGVTYEQYF
abundance: few; d_gene: NA; j_gene: TRBJ2-2; v_gene: TRBV11-1; CDR3nt: TGTGCCAGCGGGTACAGCTCCCGGGAGCTGTTTTTT; CDR3aa: CASGYSSRELFF
abundance: NA; d_gene: NA; j_gene: TRBJ1-3; v_gene: TRBV29-1; CDR3nt: TGCAGCGTTTCGGGTAACTCTGGAAACACCATATATTTT; CDR3aa: CSVSGNSGNTIYF
abundance: NA; d_gene: NA; j_gene: TRBJ1-4; v_gene: TRBV5-6; CDR3nt: TGTGCCAGCAGCTTGGGTGGGGTACGGCCCCATGAAAAACTGTTTTTT; CDR3aa: CASSLGGVRPHEKLFF
abundance: NA; d_gene: NA; j_gene: TRBJ2-7; v_gene: TRBV20-1; CDR3nt: TGCAGTGCTCCAGAAATCGGGGGGCAGTACTTC; CDR3aa: CSAPEIGGQYF
abundance: NA; d_gene: NA; j_gene: TRBJ2-2; v_gene: TRBV19; CDR3nt: TGTGCCAGTAGCGGGACATACACCGGGGAGCTGTTTTTT; CDR3aa: CASSGTYTGELFF
abundance: once; d_gene: TRBD1; j_gene: TRBJ1-2; v_gene: TRBV19; CDR3nt: TGTGCCAGTAGTATAGACGCGACAGGGGTTGACTATGGCTACACCTTC; CDR3aa: CASSIDATGVDYGYTF
abundance: once; d_gene: NA; j_gene: TRBJ1-1; v_gene: TRBV5-6; CDR3nt: TGTGCCAGCAGCGGGCGCGGGACGGCGAACACTGAAGCTTTCTTT; CDR3aa: CASSGRGTANTEAFF
abundance: NA; d_gene: NA; j_gene: TRBJ2-3; v_gene: TRBV10-1; CDR3nt: TGCGCCAGCAGTGAGTCAAGACTAAGGAGAGATACGCAGTATTTT; CDR3aa: CASSESRLRRDTQYF